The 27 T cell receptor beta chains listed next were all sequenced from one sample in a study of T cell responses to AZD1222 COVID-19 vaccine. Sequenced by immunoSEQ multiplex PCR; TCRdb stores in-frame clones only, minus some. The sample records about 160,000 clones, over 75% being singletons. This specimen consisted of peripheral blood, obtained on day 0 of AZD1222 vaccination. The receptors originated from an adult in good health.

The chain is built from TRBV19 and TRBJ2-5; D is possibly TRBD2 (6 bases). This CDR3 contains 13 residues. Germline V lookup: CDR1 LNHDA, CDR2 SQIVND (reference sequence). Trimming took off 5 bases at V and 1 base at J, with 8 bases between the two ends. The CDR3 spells CASSRGSQETQYF. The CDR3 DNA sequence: TGTGCCAGTAGTCGGGGGAGCCAAGAGACCCAGTACTTC.

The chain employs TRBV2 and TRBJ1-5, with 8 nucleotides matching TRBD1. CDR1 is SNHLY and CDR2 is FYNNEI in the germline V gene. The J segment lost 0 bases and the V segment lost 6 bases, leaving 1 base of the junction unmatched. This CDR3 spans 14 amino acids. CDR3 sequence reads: CASRDRVSNQPQHF. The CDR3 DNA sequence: TGTGCCAGCAGGGACAGGGTTAGCAATCAGCCCCAGCATTTT.

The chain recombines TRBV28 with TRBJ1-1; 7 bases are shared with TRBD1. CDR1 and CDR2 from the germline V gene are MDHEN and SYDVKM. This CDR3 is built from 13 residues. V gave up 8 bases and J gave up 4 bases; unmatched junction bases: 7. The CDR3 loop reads CASLHRGFTEAFF. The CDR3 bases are TGTGCCAGCCTCCACAGGGGATTCACTGAAGCTTTCTTT. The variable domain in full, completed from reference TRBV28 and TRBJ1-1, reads DVKVTQSSRYLVKRTGEKVFLECVQDMDHENMFWYRQDPGLGLRLIYFSYDVKMKEKGDIPEGYSVSREKKERFSLILESASTNQTSMYLCASLHRGFTEAFFGQGTRLTVV.

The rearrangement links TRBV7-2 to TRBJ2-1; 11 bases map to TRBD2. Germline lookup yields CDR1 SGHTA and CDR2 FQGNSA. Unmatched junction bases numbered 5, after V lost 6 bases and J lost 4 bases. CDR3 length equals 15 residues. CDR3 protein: CASRPRLAGYNEQFF. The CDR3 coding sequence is TGTGCCAGCAGACCGCGACTAGCGGGGTACAATGAGCAGTTCTTC.

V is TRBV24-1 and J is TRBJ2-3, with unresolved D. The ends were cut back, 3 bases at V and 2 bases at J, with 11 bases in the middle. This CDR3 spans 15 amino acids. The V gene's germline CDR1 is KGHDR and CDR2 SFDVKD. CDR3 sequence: CATSDVNRHTDTQYF. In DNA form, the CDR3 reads TGTGCCACCAGTGATGTTAACCGCCACACAGATACGCAGTATTTT.

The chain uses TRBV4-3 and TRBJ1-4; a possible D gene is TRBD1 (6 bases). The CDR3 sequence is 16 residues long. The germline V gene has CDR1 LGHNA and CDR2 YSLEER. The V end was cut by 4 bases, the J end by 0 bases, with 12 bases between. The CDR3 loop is CASSPQQGPTNEKLFF. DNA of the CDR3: TGCGCCAGCAGCCCTCAACAGGGACCAACTAATGAAAAACTGTTTTTT.

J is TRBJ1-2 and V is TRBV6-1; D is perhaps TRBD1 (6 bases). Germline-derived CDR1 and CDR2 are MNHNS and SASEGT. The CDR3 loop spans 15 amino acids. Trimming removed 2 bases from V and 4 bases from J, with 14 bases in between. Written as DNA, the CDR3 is TGTGCCAGCAGTGAAAAGGGCAGGGGCAGCTATGGCTACACCTTC. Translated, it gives CASSEKGRGSYGYTF.

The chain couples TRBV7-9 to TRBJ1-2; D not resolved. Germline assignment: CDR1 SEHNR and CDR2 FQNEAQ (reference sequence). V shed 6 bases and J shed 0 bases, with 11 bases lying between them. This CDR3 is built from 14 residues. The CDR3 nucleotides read TGTGCCAGCAGTTCCGGGCAGACTAACTATGGCTACACCTTC. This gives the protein CASSSGQTNYGYTF.

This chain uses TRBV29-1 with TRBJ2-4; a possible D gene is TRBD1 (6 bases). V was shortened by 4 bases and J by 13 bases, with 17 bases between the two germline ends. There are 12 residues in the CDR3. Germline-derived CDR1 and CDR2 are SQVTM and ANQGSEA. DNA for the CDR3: TGCAGCGTTGGGGCAGGGGACGCGAGGCAGTACTTC. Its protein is CSVGAGDARQYF. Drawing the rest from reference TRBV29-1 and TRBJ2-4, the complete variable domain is SAVISQKPSRDICQRGTSLTIQCQVDSQVTMMFWYRQQPGQSLTLIATANQGSEATYESGFVIDKFPISRPNLTFSTLTVSNMSPEDSSIYLCSVGAGDARQYFGAGTRLSVL.

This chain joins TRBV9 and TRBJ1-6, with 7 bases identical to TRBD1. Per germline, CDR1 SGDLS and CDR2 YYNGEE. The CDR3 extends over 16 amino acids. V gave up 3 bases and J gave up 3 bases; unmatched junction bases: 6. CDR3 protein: CASSADRPLYNSPLHF. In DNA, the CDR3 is TGTGCCAGCAGCGCGGACAGGCCTCTCTATAATTCACCCCTCCACTTT.

CDR3: CASSQVAGTSNTGELFF. The CDR3 DNA reads as TGCGCCAGCAGCCAAGTGGCAGGGACATCGAACACCGGGGAGCTGTTTTTT. The chain combines TRBV4-1 with TRBJ2-2, with a tentative D call TRBD1 (6 bases). V lost 1 base and J lost 0, with 12 bases in between. The CDR3 has 17 amino acids. Germline lookup yields CDR1 MGHRA and CDR2 YSYEKL.

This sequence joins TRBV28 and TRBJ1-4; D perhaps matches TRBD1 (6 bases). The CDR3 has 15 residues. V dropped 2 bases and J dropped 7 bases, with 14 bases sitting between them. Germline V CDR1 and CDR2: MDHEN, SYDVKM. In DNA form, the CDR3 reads TGTGCCAGCAGTTTAGGCCGCAGGGGTGGTGAAAAACTGTTTTTT. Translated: CASSLGRRGGEKLFF.

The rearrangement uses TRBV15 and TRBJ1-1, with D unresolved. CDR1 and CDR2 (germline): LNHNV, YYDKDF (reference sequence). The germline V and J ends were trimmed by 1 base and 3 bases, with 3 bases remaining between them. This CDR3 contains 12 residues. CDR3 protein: CATSRGYTEAFF. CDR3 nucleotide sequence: TGTGCCACCAGCAGAGGTTACACTGAAGCTTTCTTT.

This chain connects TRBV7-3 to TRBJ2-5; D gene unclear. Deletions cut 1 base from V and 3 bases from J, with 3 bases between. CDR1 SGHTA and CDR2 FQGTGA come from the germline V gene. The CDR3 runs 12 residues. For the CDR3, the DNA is TGTGCCAGCAGCTTAAGGGAAGAGACCCAGTACTTC. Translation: CASSLREETQYF.

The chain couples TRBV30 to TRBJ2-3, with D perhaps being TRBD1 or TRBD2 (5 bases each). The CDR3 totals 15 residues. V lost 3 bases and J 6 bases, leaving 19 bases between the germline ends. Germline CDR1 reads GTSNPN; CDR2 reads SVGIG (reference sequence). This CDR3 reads CAWRLGRSWFDTQYF. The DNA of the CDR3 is TGTGCCTGGAGGCTGGGACGATCGTGGTTTGATACGCAGTATTTT. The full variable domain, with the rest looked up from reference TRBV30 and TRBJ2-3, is SQTIHQWPATLVQPVGSPLSLECTVEGTSNPNLYWYRQAAGRGLQLLFYSVGIGQISSEVPQNLSASRPQDRQFILSSKKLLLSDSGFYLCAWRLGRSWFDTQYFGPGTRLTVL.

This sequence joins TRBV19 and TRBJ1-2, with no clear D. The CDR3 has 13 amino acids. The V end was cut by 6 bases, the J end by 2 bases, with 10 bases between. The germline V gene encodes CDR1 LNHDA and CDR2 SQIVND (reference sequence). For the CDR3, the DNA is TGTGCCAGTAGGGGCGCACCGAACTATGGCTACACCTTC. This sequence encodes CASRGAPNYGYTF.

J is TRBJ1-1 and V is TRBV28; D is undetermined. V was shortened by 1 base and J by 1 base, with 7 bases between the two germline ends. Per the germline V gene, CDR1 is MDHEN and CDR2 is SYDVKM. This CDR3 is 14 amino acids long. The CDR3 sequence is CASSLFRGNTEAFF. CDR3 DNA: TGTGCCAGCAGTTTATTCCGGGGGAACACTGAAGCTTTCTTT.

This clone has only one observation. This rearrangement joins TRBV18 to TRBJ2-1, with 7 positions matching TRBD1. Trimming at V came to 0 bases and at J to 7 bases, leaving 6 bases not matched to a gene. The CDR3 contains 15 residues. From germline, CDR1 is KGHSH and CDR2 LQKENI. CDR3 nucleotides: TGTGCCAGCTCACCACCGCTAGGACAGGCTAATGAGCAGTTCTTC. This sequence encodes CASSPPLGQANEQFF.

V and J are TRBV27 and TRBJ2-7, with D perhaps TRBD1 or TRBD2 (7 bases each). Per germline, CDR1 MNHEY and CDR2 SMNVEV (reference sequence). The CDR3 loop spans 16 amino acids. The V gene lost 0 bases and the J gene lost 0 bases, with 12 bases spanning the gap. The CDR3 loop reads CASSLSGGTASYEQYF. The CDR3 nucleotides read TGTGCCAGCAGTTTATCGGGAGGGACAGCCTCCTACGAGCAGTACTTC.

The DNA of the CDR3 is TGCAGTGCTAGTCTCGGGGGGGGCCGGTACAATGAGCAGTTCTTC. Protein sequence: CSASLGGGRYNEQFF. The chain couples TRBV20-1 to TRBJ2-1; 8 nucleotides match TRBD2. This CDR3 has 15 amino acids. The V segment lost 3 bases and the J segment 4 bases; nucleotides outside the gene matches: 8. The germline V gene encodes CDR1 DFQATT and CDR2 SNEGSKA (reference sequence).

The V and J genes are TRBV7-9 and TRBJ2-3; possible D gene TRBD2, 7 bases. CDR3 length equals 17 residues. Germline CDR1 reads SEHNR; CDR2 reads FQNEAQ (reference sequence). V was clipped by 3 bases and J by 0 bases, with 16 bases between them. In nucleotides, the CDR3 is TGTGCCAGCAGCTTCCTGGGAGGGACAACTAGCACAGATACGCAGTATTTT. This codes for CASSFLGGTTSTDTQYF.

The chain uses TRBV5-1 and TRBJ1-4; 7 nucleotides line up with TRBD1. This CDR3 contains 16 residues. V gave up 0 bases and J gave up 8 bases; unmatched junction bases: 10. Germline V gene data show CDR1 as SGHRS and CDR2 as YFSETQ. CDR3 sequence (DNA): TGCGCCAGCAGCTTGGGGGACAGCCGAGGGATGGAAAAACTGTTTTTT. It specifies CASSLGDSRGMEKLFF.

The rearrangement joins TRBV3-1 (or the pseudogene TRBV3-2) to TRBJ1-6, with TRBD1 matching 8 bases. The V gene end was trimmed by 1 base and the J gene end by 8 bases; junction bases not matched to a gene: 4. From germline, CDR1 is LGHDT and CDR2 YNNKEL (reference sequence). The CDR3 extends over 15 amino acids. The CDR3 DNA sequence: TGTGCCAGCAGCCAAGCAGGGGGCAGGGATTCACCCCTCCACTTT. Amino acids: CASSQAGGRDSPLHF.

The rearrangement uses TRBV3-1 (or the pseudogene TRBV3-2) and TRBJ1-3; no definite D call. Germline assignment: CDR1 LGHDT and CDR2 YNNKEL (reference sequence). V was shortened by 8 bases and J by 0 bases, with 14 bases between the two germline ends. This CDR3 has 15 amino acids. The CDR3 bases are TGTGCCAGCTCCCAGGTAGCCAGCTCTGGAAACACCATATATTTT. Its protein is CASSQVASSGNTIYF.

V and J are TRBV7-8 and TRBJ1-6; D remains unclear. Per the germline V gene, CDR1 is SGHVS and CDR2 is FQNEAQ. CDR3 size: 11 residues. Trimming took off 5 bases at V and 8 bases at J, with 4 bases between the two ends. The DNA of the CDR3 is TGTGCCAGCAGCCGAGATTCACCCCTCCACTTT. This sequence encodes CASSRDSPLHF. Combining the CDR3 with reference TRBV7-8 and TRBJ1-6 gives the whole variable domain GAGVSQSPRYKVAKRGQDVALRCDPISGHVSLFWYQQALGQGPEFLTYFQNEAQLDKSGLPSDRFFAERPEGSVSTLKIQRTQQEDSAVYLCASSRDSPLHFGNGTRLTVT.

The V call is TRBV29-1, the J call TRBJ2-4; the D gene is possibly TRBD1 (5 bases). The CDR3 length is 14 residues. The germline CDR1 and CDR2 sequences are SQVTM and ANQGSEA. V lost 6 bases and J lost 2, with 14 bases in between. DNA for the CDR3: TGCAGCGTCGTCGACAGCTTACCCAAAAACATTCAGTACTTC. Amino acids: CSVVDSLPKNIQYF.

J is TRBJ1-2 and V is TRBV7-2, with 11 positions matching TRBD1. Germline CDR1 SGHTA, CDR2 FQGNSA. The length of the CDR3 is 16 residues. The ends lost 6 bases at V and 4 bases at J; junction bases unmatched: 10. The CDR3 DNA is TGTGCCAGCAGTTCCATGGGACAGGGGGGGAGCTATGGCTACACCTTC. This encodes CASSSMGQGGSYGYTF.